What follows are 7 T cell receptor beta chains derived from one specimen sequenced in a study of T cells in Graves' hyperthyroidism and ophthalmopathy. Amplification yielded TCR beta CDR3 regions, with RNA transcripts as the source. First-round RT-PCR with HTBI primers amplified the TCR CDR3 region. Using its own MiXCR run on the multiplex PCR reads, TCRdb lists one record per CDR3 protein. The sample yields approximately 510,000 distinct CDR3 sequences, over 35% seen once. Sequenced: peripheral blood or thyroid tissue (not recorded which). The receptors stem from an adult woman with Graves' disease, either hyperthyroidism or ophthalmopathy (not recorded which).

The rearrangement joins TRBV20-1 to TRBJ1-2; 11 bases match TRBD1. CDR1 and CDR2 (germline): DFQATT, SNEGSKA (reference sequence). The V gene end was trimmed by 4 bases and the J gene end by 8 bases; junction bases not matched to a gene: 12. The CDR3 sequence is 15 residues long. The CDR3 region has the DNA TGCAGTGCTAAGAGTCGGACAGGGGGCGTCGGCGGCTACACCTTC. It translates to CSAKSRTGGVGGYTF.

Concerning this clonotype: At one end the junction does not follow the germline gene, possibly because of a read error. Written as DNA, the CDR3 is TGCGCCAGCAGCCCCGACGGGGACGATGGCTACGCCTTC. Amino acids: CASSPDGDDGYAF. V and J are TRBV5-1 and TRBJ1-2; D possibly corresponds to TRBD1 (5 bases). This CDR3 has 13 amino acids. Germline V lookup: CDR1 SGHRS, CDR2 YFSETQ. Filled out from reference TRBV5-1 and TRBJ1-2, the complete variable domain reads KAGVTQTPRYLIKTRGQQVTLSCSPISGHRSVSWYQQTPGQGLQFLFEYFSETQRNKGNFPGRFSGRQFSNSRSEMNVSTLELGDSALYLCASSPDGDDGYAFGSGTRLTVV.

This clonotype turned up a few times. V gene TRBV20-1 combines with J gene TRBJ2-7; D gene ambiguous. Trimming stripped 3 bases from V and 0 bases from J, with 9 bases between. In germline, CDR1 is DFQATT, CDR2 SNEGSKA (reference sequence). The CDR3 spans 13 residues. In DNA, the CDR3 is TGCAGTGCTAGGCCAGAAACCTCCTACGAGCAGTACTTC. Translating gives CSARPETSYEQYF.

The rearrangement links TRBV9 to TRBJ2-5; TRBD1 agrees at 7 bases. Trimming removed 3 bases from V and 9 bases from J; junction bases left unmatched: 17. The CDR3 runs 16 residues. CDR1 and CDR2 (germline): SGDLS, YYNGEE. The CDR3 sequence: CASSGPLRQGRLAQYF. CDR3 DNA sequence: TGTGCCAGCAGCGGCCCGCTGAGACAGGGTCGTTTGGCCCAGTACTTC.

The V and J genes are TRBV7-8 and TRBJ1-6; maybe TRBD1 (5 bases). V was cut by 3 bases and J by 13 bases, with 16 bases left in between. Germline-derived CDR1 and CDR2 are SGHVS and FQNEAQ. This CDR3 has 14 residues. The CDR3 region is CASSFGARNQPLHF. Written as DNA, the CDR3 is TGTGCCAGCAGCTTTGGGGCTAGGAATCAGCCCCTCCACTTT.

The chain joins TRBV4-2 to TRBJ1-5, with TRBD1 matching 7 bases. The V gene's germline CDR1 is LGHNA and CDR2 YNFKEQ. The junction had 3 bases not matched to a gene; V was cut back by 0 bases and J by 7 bases. This CDR3 spans 14 amino acids. The CDR3 region is CASSQERGQQPQHF. In DNA, the CDR3 is TGTGCCAGCAGCCAAGAGAGGGGGCAGCAGCCCCAGCATTTT.

Worth noting for this clonotype: Just one base apart from a much larger clone, this may be a read error. J is TRBJ1-3 and V is TRBV6-5; 7 positions agree with TRBD1. The CDR3 extends over 14 amino acids. Germline V gene sequence: CDR1 MNHEY, CDR2 SVGAGI. Here the CDR3 reads CAISYSRDSRTIYF. The CDR3 DNA reads TGTGCCATCAGTTACTCCCGGGACAGCCGAACCATATATTTT.